This record looks at one T cell receptor (beta chain) sequence and its context. Only in-frame clones appear in the TCRdb table, and some are missing; sequencing was by immunoSEQ multiplex PCR. This sample carries tens of thousands of clones, around 94% of them seen once, and the ten largest clones take roughly 0.38%. The source of the sample is a study of technical replicates of blood from a handful of donors. The CDR3 totals 12 residues. Trimming took 3 bases from V and 7 from J, leaving 8 bases between them. Germline assignment: CDR1 LNHDA and CDR2 SQIVND (reference sequence). Material for sequencing was T cells isolated from PBMCs. The receptor comes from a human donor in good health. The genes are TRBV19 and TRBJ2-3, with no clear D. CDR3 nucleotide sequence: TGTGCCAGTAGTATCTTACACAATACGCAGTATTTT. Amino acids: CASSILHNTQYF.